Presented here are 18 T cell receptor beta chains from one specimen sequenced in a study of low-dose radiotherapy and immunotherapy resistance in tumors. TRAV- and TRBV-specific primers, spanning alpha and beta chains, primed first-strand cDNA. A constant-region primer paired with the V-primer adapter amplified TCRs over about 18 PCR cycles. In TCRdb, the reads were re-called with MiXCR into one record per CDR3 protein. The top ten hold approximately 10% of the sample, which has 15,000 to 20,000 distinct CDR3 sequences, under 80% seen once. These receptors originate from a human donor with advanced metastatic prostate, ovarian, gallbladder or colorectal cancer (not recorded which). This table probably holds off-target reads from a library built for another chain.

The V call is TRBV6-2 or TRBV6-3, the J call TRBJ2-1; tentatively, D is TRBD2 (6 bases). Germline lookup yields CDR1 MNHEY and CDR2 SVGEGT. With 5 bases removed from V and 2 bases from J, the gap between germline ends came to 13 bases. This CDR3 is built from 15 residues. In DNA form, the CDR3 reads TGTGCCAGCAGTCCTGACGGGAGCCCCTACAATGAGCAGTTCTTC. This codes for CASSPDGSPYNEQFF.

V and J are TRBV7-2 and TRBJ2-4; TRBD1 agrees at 7 bases. The length of the CDR3 is 13 residues. The junction had 12 bases not matched to a gene; V was cut back by 4 bases and J by 15 bases. Germline CDR1 reads SGHTA; CDR2 reads FQGNSA. The CDR3 is CASSSGQTIPTYF. CDR3 sequence (DNA): TGTGCCAGCAGCTCGGGACAGACGATACCCACGTACTTC.

The chain employs TRBV29-1 and TRBJ2-1, with 13 bases identical to TRBD2. The trim removed 2 bases at V and 7 bases at J, leaving 8 bases unmatched. Germline V CDR1 and CDR2: SQVTM, ANQGSEA. The length of the CDR3 is 16 residues. The CDR3 region is CSVENSGTSGTNEQFF. For the CDR3, the DNA is TGCAGCGTTGAAAACTCCGGGACTAGCGGGACGAATGAGCAGTTCTTC.

DNA of the CDR3: TGTGCCAGCAGCCAAGAGACTCGCTTCGCCTGGTACCAAGAGACCCAGTACTTC. Translated, it gives CASSQETRFAWYQETQYF. This chain links TRBV3-1 with TRBJ2-5; no firm D call. The CDR3 totals 18 residues. The germline gives CDR1 LGHDT, CDR2 YNNKEL (reference sequence). V shed 0 bases and J shed 0 bases, with 17 bases lying between them.

The chain joins TRBV5-6 to TRBJ2-7, with D hard to call. Trimming removed 2 bases from V and 2 bases from J, with 11 bases in between. Germline V gene lookup returns CDR1 SGHDT and CDR2 YYEEEE. This CDR3 region has 14 residues. The CDR3 DNA reads TGTGCCAGCAGCTTATCTGGGTCAACCTACGAGCAGTACTTC. This sequence encodes CASSLSGSTYEQYF.

The V and J genes are TRBV20-1 and TRBJ2-7; TRBD1 aligns across 10 bases. Germline-derived CDR1 and CDR2 are DFQATT and SNEGSKA (reference sequence). The length of the CDR3 is 18 residues. Trimming took 1 base from V and 3 from J; bases not matched to a gene: 15. CDR3 sequence (DNA): TGCAGTGCTAGAGCACGGCCGCAATTTGGGACAGGGGTCTACGAGCAGTACTTC. Translating it yields CSARARPQFGTGVYEQYF.

The chain links TRBV5-1 to TRBJ1-1; weak D call: TRBD1 (5 bases). Trimming took off 4 bases at V and 4 bases at J, with 14 bases between the two ends. Germline V gene sequence: CDR1 SGHRS, CDR2 YFSETQ. The CDR3 contains 14 residues. The CDR3 region is CASSIAGMTTEAFF. The CDR3 coding sequence is TGCGCCAGCAGCATAGCAGGGATGACCACTGAAGCTTTCTTT.

This chain links TRBV6-1 with TRBJ1-3, with D hard to call. The CDR3 totals 16 residues. The V and J ends lost 7 bases and 2 bases respectively, with 18 bases between them. The germline V gene encodes CDR1 MNHNS and CDR2 SASEGT. CDR3: CASMTTNSPPGNTIYF. Here the CDR3 DNA reads TGTGCCAGCATGACCACGAACTCTCCTCCTGGAAACACCATATATTTT.

This sequence joins TRBV3-1 and TRBJ2-2, with 12 bases identical to TRBD2. CDR1 and CDR2 from the germline V gene are LGHDT and YNNKEL (reference sequence). CDR3 length: 18 residues. Germline trimming cut 1 base from V and 1 base from J; bases unmatched to any gene: 4. The CDR3 spells CASSQALTSGRNTGELFF. DNA of the CDR3: TGTGCCAGCAGCCAAGCCCTGACTAGCGGGAGGAACACCGGGGAGCTGTTTTTT. Full variable domain (outside the CDR3, taken from reference TRBV3-1 and TRBJ2-2): DTAVSQTPKYLVTQMGNDKSIKCEQNLGHDTMYWYKQDSKKFLKIMFSYNNKELIINETVPNRFSPKSPDKAHLNLHINSLELGDSAVYFCASSQALTSGRNTGELFFGEGSRLTVL.

This chain joins TRBV19 and TRBJ1-5; TRBD1 is a possible D gene (6 bases). Germline V lookup: CDR1 LNHDA, CDR2 SQIVND (reference sequence). This CDR3 contains 15 residues. The CDR3 DNA follows: TGTGCAGATACTCAGACAGGCCTCAGGGGACAGCCCCAGCATTTT. Protein: CADTQTGLRGQPQHF. Using reference TRBV19 and TRBJ1-5 for the parts outside the CDR3, the full variable domain is DGGITQSPKYLFRKEGQNVTLSCEQNLNHDAMYWYRQDPGQGLRLIYYSQIVNDFQKGDIAEGYSVSREKKESFPLTVTSAQKNPTAFYLCADTQTGLRGQPQHFGDGTRLSIL.

This clonotype was observed once. The chain couples TRBV6-2 or TRBV6-3 to TRBJ2-5; perhaps TRBD2 as D (5 bases). In germline, CDR1 is MNHEY, CDR2 SVGEGT. Trimming shortened V by 4 bases and J by 2 bases, and 17 bases separated the two germline ends. This CDR3 comprises 16 residues. CDR3 amino acids: CASSFRLGEPQETQYF. Written as DNA, the CDR3 is TGTGCCAGCAGTTTCAGACTGGGAGAACCTCAAGAGACCCAGTACTTC.

The chain carries TRBV3-1 and TRBJ2-3, with D maybe TRBD1 (5 bases). Germline loops: CDR1 LGHDT, CDR2 YNNKEL (reference sequence). CDR3 size: 13 residues. V was pared by 3 bases and J by 7 bases, with 11 bases between. CDR3 in amino acids: CASSQARVNTQYF. As DNA, the CDR3 is TGTGCCAGCAGCCAGGCCAGGGTAAATACGCAGTATTTT.

This chain joins TRBV7-2 and TRBJ2-1, with unresolved D. Trimming stripped 2 bases from V and 3 bases from J, with 8 bases between. The CDR3 covers 14 residues. Germline loops: CDR1 SGHTA, CDR2 FQGNSA. In DNA form, the CDR3 reads TGTGCCAGCAGCTTACTCCCCAACTACAATGAGCAGTTCTTC. This translates into CASSLLPNYNEQFF.

The J gene is TRBJ1-3, the V gene TRBV30; D not certain. The CDR3 loop spans 15 amino acids. V lost 0 bases and J 2 bases, leaving 11 bases between the germline ends. Germline CDR1 reads GTSNPN; CDR2 reads SVGIG (reference sequence). The CDR3 nucleotides are TGTGCCTGGAGTGTGCGCGTAGGCACTGGAAACACCATATATTTT. Its translation is CAWSVRVGTGNTIYF.

This clonotype was counted between two and nine times. This chain links TRBV6-1 with TRBJ1-5; D not resolved. The CDR3 sequence is 13 residues long. Between the trimmed V and J ends, which lost 6 bases and 7 bases, there was a span of 13 bases. Germline V gene data show CDR1 as MNHNS and CDR2 as SASEGT. The CDR3 loop is CASSPKKEQPQHF. For the CDR3, the DNA is TGTGCCAGCAGCCCAAAGAAGGAACAGCCCCAGCATTTT.

This chain links TRBV5-1 with TRBJ2-1; 10 nucleotides match TRBD2. From germline, CDR1 is SGHRS and CDR2 YFSETQ. The CDR3 contains 16 residues. V lost 1 base and J lost 4; bases outside the gene matches: 5. Here the CDR3 DNA reads TGCGCCAGCAGCTTGACGCTAGCGGGAGAGTACAATGAGCAGTTCTTC. This sequence encodes CASSLTLAGEYNEQFF.

The V call is TRBV6-2 or TRBV6-3, the J call TRBJ2-1, with 8 nucleotides matching TRBD2. Unmatched junction bases numbered 10, after V lost 6 bases and J lost 9 bases. Germline lookup yields CDR1 MNHEY and CDR2 SVGEGT. CDR3 length: 14 residues. As DNA, the CDR3 is TGTGCCAGCAGCCCCAACGGGAGGGCCACTGAGCAGTTCTTC. It encodes CASSPNGRATEQFF.

The rearrangement links TRBV7-2 to TRBJ2-7, with TRBD1 matching 8 bases. Trimming removed 4 bases from V and 3 bases from J; junction bases left unmatched: 2. The CDR3 has 13 amino acids. CDR1 and CDR2 from the germline V gene are SGHTA and FQGNSA. CDR3 nucleotide sequence: TGTGCCAGCAGCTCGGGACAGGTCTACGAGCAGTACTTC. Amino acid sequence: CASSSGQVYEQYF. Using reference TRBV7-2 and TRBJ2-7 for the parts outside the CDR3, the full variable domain is GAGVSQSPSNKVTEKGKDVELRCDPISGHTALYWYRQSLGQGLEFLIYFQGNSAPDKSGLPSDRFSAERTGGSVSTLTIQRTQQEDSAVYLCASSSGQVYEQYFGPGTRLTVT.